This entry describes one T cell receptor beta chain. This CDR3 contains 18 residues. Germline values: CDR1 MGHDK, CDR2 SYGVNS. Trimming removed 3 bases from V and 6 bases from J; junction bases left unmatched: 10. This specimen comes from a study of blood T cell repertoires in COVID-19. The protocol was immunoSEQ multiplex PCR, while the TCRdb copy is restricted to in-frame clones and leaves out a portion. The repertoire holds 200,000 to 250,000 clones, with about 83% as singletons. The sample consisted of PBMCs or T cells enriched from blood (not recorded which). This clonotype originated in a woman between 40 and 55 years old who had recovered from COVID-19. The chain is built from TRBV25-1 and TRBJ2-2, with 13 bases fitting TRBD2. The DNA of the CDR3 is TGTGCCAGCAGTGATATTTTCACTAGCGGGAGGGCTCCCGGGGAGCTGTTTTTT. It yields the protein CASSDIFTSGRAPGELFF.